This TCR beta chain originates from a study of T-cell memory formation after mild COVID-19. TCRdb re-derived calls from the 5' RACE reads in MiXCR, one entry per CDR3 protein. This table holds fewer than 650,000 distinct CDR3 sequences, about 20% found once. This CDR3 is built from 14 residues. V was shortened by 5 bases and J by 3 bases, with 14 bases between the two germline ends. Germline V gene sequence: CDR1 MNHEY, CDR2 SVGEGT. The TCR sequence derives from an adult woman who had mild COVID-19 (a few samples of this study predate the infection). Cell type and time point are not known. The material sequenced was PBMCs or a T cell subset sorted from them (not recorded which). V gene TRBV6-2 or TRBV6-3 combines with J gene TRBJ2-7, with D possibly TRBD2 on 6 matching bases. CDR3 sequence reads: CASSHGDFRYEQYF. The CDR3 coding sequence is TGTGCCAGCAGTCATGGGGACTTCCGCTACGAGCAGTACTTC.